The count of the clone carrying this TCR beta chain is one. Its antigen is unknown. Data came from immunoSEQ multiplex PCR; TCRdb stores just in-frame clones and leaves some out. The table has about 47,000 clones, approximately 75% seen once. This specimen belongs to a study of T cells in tumors after PD-1 blockade. Study context: Daily vismodegib 150 mg continued in a subset of anti-PD-1-treated patients.

Overall study results and limits: Roughly 40% of tumor TCR clonotypes were also found in blood.

This clonotype originated in a human donor with basal cell carcinoma. Sequences were derived from PBMCs, sampled before anti-PD-1 treatment.

CDR3 bases: TGCGCCAGCAGCCAAGGGGACACCCTTGGCTACACCTTC. Residues: CASSQGDTLGYTF. The chain is built from TRBV4-1 and TRBJ1-2, with D possibly being TRBD1 (6 bases). Germline CDR1 is MGHRA and CDR2 is YSYEKL. This CDR3 has 13 residues. V was cut by 1 base and J by 7 bases, with 10 bases left in between.